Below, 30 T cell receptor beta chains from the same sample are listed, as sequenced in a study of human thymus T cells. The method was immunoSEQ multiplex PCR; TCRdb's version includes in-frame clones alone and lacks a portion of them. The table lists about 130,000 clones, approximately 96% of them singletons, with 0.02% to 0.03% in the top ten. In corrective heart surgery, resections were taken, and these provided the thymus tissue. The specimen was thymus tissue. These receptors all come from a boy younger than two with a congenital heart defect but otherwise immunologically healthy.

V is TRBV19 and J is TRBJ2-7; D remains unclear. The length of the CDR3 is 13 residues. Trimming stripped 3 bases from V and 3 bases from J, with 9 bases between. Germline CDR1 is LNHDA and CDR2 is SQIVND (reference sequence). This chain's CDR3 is CASSMTESYEQYF. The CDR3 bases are TGTGCCAGTAGTATGACCGAGAGCTACGAGCAGTACTTC.

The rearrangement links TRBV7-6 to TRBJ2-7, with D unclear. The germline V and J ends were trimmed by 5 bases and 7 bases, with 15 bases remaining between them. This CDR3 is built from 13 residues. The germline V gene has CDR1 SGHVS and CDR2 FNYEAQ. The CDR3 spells CASSQTPTEEQYF. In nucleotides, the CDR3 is TGTGCCAGCAGCCAAACCCCCACGGAGGAGCAGTACTTC.

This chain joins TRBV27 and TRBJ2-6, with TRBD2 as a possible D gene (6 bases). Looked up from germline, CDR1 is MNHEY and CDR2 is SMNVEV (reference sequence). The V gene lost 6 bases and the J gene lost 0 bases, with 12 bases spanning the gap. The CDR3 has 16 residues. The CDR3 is CASRDGGYSGANVLTF. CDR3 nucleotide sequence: TGTGCCAGCAGGGACGGGGGTTACTCTGGGGCCAACGTCCTGACTTTC.

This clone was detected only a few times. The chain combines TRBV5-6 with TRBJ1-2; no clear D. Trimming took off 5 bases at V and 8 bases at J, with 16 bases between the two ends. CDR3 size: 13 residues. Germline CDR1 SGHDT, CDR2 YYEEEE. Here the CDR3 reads CASRMASQIGYTF. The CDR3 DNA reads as TGTGCCAGCAGAATGGCCTCACAGATCGGCTACACCTTC.

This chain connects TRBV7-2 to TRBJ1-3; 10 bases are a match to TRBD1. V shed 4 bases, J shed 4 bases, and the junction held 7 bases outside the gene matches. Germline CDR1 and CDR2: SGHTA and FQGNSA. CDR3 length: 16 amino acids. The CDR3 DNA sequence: TGTGCCAGCAGCTCCGGGACAGGGGTGAGAGGAAACACCATATATTTT. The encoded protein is CASSSGTGVRGNTIYF.

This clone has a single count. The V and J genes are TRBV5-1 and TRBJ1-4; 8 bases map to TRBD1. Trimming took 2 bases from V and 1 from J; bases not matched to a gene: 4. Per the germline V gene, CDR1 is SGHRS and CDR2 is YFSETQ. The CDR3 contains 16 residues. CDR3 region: CASSLTGGKTNEKLFF. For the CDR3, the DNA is TGCGCCAGCAGCTTAACAGGGGGAAAAACTAATGAAAAACTGTTTTTT.

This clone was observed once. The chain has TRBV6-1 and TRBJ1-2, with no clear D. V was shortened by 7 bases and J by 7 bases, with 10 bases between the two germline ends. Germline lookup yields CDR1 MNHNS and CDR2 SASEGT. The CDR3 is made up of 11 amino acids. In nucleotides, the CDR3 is TGTGCCAGCAAGGTCAGTGGTGGCTACACCTTC. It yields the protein CASKVSGGYTF.

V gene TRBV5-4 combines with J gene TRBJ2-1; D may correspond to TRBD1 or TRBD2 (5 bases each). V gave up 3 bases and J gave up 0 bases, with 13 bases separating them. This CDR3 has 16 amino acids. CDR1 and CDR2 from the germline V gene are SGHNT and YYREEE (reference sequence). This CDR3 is CASSCLPGSSYNEQFF. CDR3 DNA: TGTGCCAGCAGCTGCCTCCCAGGGAGCTCCTACAATGAGCAGTTCTTC.

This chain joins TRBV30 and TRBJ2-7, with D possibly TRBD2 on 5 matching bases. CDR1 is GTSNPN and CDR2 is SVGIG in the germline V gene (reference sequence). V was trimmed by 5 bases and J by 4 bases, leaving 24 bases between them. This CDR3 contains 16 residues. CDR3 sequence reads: CAWGSSQTKGPYEQYF. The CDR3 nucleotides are TGTGCCTGGGGGAGCTCTCAGACGAAGGGTCCGTACGAGCAGTACTTC.

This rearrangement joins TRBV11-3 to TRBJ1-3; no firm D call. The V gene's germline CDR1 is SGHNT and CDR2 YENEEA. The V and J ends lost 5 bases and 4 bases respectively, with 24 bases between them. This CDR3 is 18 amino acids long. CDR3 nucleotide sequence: TGTGCCAGCAGCCAGGCGGGAATAGGAGAGTCCGGAGGAAACACCATATATTTT. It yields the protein CASSQAGIGESGGNTIYF.

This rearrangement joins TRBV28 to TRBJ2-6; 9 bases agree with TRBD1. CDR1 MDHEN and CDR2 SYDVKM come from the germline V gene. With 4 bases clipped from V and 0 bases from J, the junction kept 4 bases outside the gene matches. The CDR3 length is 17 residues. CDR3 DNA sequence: TGTGCCAGCAGTTGGACAGGGGTCTCCTCTGGGGCCAACGTCCTGACTTTC. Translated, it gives CASSWTGVSSGANVLTF.

CDR3 protein: CASSSTGAYSGNTIYF. The CDR3 nucleotides read TGTGCCAGCAGTTCCACCGGGGCCTACTCTGGAAACACCATATATTTT. The rearrangement joins TRBV6-5 to TRBJ1-3; D is perhaps TRBD1 (5 bases). CDR1 is MNHEY and CDR2 is SVGAGI in the germline V gene. V was clipped by 4 bases and J by 0 bases, with 13 bases between them. There are 16 residues in the CDR3.

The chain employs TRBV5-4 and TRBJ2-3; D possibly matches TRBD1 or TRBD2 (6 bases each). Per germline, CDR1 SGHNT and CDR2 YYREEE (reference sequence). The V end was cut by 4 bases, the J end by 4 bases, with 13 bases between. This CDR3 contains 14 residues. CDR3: CASSQRGEPDTQYF. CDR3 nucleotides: TGTGCCAGCAGCCAGAGGGGGGAACCAGATACGCAGTATTTT.

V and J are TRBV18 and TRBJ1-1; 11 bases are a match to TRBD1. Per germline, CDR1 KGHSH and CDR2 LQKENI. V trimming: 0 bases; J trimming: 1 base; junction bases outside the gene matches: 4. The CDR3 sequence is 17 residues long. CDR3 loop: CASSPPRGQGGNTEAFF. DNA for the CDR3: TGTGCCAGCTCACCACCTCGGGGACAGGGGGGGAACACTGAAGCTTTCTTT. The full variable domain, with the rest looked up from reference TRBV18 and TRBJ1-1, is NAGVMQNPRHLVRRRGQEARLRCSPMKGHSHVYWYRQLPEEGLKFMVYLQKENIIDESGMPKERFSAEFPKEGPSILRIQQVVRGDSAAYFCASSPPRGQGGNTEAFFGQGTRLTVV.

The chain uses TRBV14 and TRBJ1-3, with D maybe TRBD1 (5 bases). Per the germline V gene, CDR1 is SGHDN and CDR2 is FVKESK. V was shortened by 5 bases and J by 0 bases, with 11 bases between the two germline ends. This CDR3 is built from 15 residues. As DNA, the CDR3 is TGTGCCAGCAGCTACGGGACGGCCTCTGGAAACACCATATATTTT. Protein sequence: CASSYGTASGNTIYF.

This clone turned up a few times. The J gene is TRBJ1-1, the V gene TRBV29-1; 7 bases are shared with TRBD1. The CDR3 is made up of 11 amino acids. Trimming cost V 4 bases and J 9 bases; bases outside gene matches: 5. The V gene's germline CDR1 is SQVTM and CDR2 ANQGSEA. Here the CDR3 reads CSVVPGGKAFF. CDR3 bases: TGCAGCGTTGTCCCAGGGGGAAAAGCTTTCTTT. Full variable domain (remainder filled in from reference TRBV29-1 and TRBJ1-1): SAVISQKPSRDICQRGTSLTIQCQVDSQVTMMFWYRQQPGQSLTLIATANQGSEATYESGFVIDKFPISRPNLTFSTLTVSNMSPEDSSIYLCSVVPGGKAFFGQGTRLTVV.

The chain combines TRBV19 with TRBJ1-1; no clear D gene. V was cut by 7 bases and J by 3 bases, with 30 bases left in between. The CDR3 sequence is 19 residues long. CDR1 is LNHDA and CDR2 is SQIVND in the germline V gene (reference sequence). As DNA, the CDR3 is TGTGCCAGTACCCCCGGACCGAGACATCACCCAATAACGGACACTGAAGCTTTCTTT. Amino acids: CASTPGPRHHPITDTEAFF.

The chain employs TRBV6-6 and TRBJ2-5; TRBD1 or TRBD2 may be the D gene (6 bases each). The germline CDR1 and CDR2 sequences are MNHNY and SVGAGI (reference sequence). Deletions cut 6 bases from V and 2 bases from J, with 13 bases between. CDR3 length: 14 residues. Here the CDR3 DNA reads TGTGCCAGCAGCCGAAGGGGGGTTCAAGAGACCCAGTACTTC. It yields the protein CASSRRGVQETQYF.

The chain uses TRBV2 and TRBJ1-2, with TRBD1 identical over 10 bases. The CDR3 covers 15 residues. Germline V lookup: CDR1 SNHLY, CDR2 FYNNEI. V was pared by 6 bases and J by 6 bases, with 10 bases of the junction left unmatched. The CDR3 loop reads CASREGTGVKNGYTF. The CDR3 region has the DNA TGTGCCAGCAGGGAGGGGACAGGGGTAAAGAATGGCTACACCTTC.

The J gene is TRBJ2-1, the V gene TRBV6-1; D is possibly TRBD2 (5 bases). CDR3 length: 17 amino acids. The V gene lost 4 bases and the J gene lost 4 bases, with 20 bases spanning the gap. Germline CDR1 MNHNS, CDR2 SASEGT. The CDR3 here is CASSVPFRGCSYNEQFF. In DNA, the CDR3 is TGTGCCAGCAGTGTCCCTTTTAGAGGGTGTTCGTACAATGAGCAGTTCTTC.

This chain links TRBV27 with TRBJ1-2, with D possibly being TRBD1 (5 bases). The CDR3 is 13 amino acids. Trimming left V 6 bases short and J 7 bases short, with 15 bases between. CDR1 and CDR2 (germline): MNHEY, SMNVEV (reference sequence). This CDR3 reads CASRSGGASGYTF. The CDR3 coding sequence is TGTGCCAGCAGATCAGGAGGGGCGAGTGGCTACACCTTC.

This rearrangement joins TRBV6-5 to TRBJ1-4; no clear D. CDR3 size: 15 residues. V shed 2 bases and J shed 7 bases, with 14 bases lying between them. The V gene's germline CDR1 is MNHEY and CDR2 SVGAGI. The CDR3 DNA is TGTGCCAGCAGTTACATCGGGCGGGTGGGTGAAAAACTGTTTTTT. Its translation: CASSYIGRVGEKLFF.

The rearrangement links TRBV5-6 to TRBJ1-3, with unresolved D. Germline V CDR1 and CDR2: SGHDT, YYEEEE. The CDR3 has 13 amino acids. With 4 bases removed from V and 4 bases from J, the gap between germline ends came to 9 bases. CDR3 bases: TGTGCCAGCAGCCAAAGTCTCGGAAACACCATATATTTT. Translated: CASSQSLGNTIYF.

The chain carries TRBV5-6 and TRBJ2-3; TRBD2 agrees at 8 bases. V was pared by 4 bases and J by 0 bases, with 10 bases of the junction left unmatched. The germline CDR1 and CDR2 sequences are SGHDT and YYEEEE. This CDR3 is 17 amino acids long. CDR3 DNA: TGTGCCAGCAGCGATCCCGGGGGGGGCGGGAGCACAGATACGCAGTATTTT. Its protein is CASSDPGGGGSTDTQYF.

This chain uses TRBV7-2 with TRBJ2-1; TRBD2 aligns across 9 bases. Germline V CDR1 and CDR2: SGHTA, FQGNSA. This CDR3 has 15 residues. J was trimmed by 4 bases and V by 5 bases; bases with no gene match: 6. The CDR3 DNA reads TGTGCCAGCAGCCGGCGGGGGGGGCGTTACAATGAGCAGTTCTTC. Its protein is CASSRRGGRYNEQFF.

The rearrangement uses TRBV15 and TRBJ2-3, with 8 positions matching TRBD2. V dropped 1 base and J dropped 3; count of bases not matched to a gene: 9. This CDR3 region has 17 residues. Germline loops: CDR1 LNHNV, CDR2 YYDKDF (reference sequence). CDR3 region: CATSRVTRGVLTDTQYF. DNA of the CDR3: TGTGCCACCAGCAGAGTAACGCGGGGGGTATTGACAGATACGCAGTATTTT.

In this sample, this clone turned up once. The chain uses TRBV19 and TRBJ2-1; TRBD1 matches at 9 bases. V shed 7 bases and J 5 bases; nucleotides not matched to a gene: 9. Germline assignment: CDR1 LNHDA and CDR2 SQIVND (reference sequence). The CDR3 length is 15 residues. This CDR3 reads CASTARDREDNEQFF. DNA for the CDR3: TGTGCCAGTACCGCCAGGGACAGGGAGGACAATGAGCAGTTCTTC.

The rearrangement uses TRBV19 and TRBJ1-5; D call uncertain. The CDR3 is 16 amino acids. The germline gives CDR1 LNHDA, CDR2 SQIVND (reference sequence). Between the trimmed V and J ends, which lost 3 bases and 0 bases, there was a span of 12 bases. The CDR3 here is CASSILSGISNQPQHF. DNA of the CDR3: TGTGCCAGTAGTATTCTGTCGGGCATTAGCAATCAGCCCCAGCATTTT.

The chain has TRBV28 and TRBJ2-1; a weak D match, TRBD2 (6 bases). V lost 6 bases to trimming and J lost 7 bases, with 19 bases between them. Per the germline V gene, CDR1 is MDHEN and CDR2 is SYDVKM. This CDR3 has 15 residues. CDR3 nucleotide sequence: TGTGCCAGCAGCCGGATCCGGGACTCTACTAATGAGCAGTTCTTC. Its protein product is CASSRIRDSTNEQFF.

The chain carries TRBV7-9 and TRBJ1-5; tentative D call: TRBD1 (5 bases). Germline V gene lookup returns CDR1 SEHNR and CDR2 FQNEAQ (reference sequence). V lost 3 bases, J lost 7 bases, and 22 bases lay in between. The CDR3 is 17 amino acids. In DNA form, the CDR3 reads TGTGCCAGCAGCTTTTACCCTGACAGTGCCGGGGGGCAGCCCCAGCATTTT. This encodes CASSFYPDSAGGQPQHF.